What follows describes a single TCR beta chain. The data derive from a study of graft-versus-host responses after intestinal transplantation. General study results and limits: Analysis identified GvH clones in recipient marrow, with some appearing first in ileum or blood. Researchers found peak circulating GvH clone levels linked to early post-transplant HvG declines.

Generated by immunoSEQ multiplex PCR, the TCRdb table keeps only in-frame clones and is missing some. The table has 8,500 to 11,000 clones, roughly 38% seen once. Responder cells labeled with CFSE (approximately 200,000) were co-plated with irradiated stimulator cells labeled with violet dye (approximately 200,000). The authors sorted proliferating CFSE-low CD3+CD4+ and CD3+CD8+ responders after the reaction. The sequence was obtained from a human patient who received an intestinal transplant. The source was alloreactive CD8+ T cells from a mixed lymphocyte reaction culture, collected before intestinal transplant. The subset is: CFSE-low proliferating T cells sorted from roughly six-day pre-transplant mixed lymphocyte reaction (GvH or HvG direction).

CDR3 amino acids: CSVQPGGGEQYF. CDR3 sequence (DNA): TGCAGCGTCCAACCAGGGGGCGGCGAGCAGTACTTC. The chain recombines TRBV29-1 with TRBJ2-7; 8 bases are shared with TRBD1. Germline CDR1 and CDR2: SQVTM and ANQGSEA. V shed 6 bases, J shed 6 bases, and the junction held 7 bases outside the gene matches. The length of the CDR3 is 12 residues.